This T cell receptor (beta chain) comes out of a study of T cell responses to AZD1222 COVID-19 vaccine. Study findings and constraints: In all cases, repertoires were sampled only after the peak T cell response.

Clones were sequenced by immunoSEQ multiplex PCR, and TCRdb holds only the in-frame ones, with some missing. The sample has some 95,000 clones, around 89% seen once. In the case of this clone: What it binds is unknown.

This CDR3 contains 13 residues. The V and J ends lost 4 bases and 11 bases respectively, with 14 bases between them. Germline CDR1 LGHDT, CDR2 YNNKEL (reference sequence). V usage is TRBV3-1 (or the pseudogene TRBV3-2) and J usage is TRBJ2-2; no clear D. The TCR comes from an adult who received the AZD1222 COVID-19 vaccine. Sequencing used peripheral blood, obtained 28 days after the second AZD1222 dose. The CDR3 is CASSPLMTGELFF. In DNA form, the CDR3 reads TGTGCCAGCAGCCCACTCATGACTGGCGAGCTGTTTTTT.